The subject of this entry is one TCR beta chain. Its antigen remains undetermined. Base qualities are not recorded, but no much larger clone differs from it by a single base. This specimen comes from a study of CD8+ T cells in alopecia areata (dated 2018 in TCRdb). Regarding the research as a whole: The treated patients, all with moderate-to-severe alopecia areata, were enrolled in an open-label pilot trial of oral tofacitinib given at 5 to 10 mg twice daily. Patients stayed on tofacitinib for 6 to 18 months and then had 6 months of follow-up off drug so that delayed response and recurrence could be assessed. For the treated patients, the SALT score, which quantifies what percentage of scalp surface area is affected, served as the measure of disease severity. The study used high-throughput TCRbeta sequencing to examine T cell clonal expansion in alopecia areata, in both the C3H/HeJ mouse model and human patients. On the human side, TCRbeta sequencing was run on scalp tissue and on sorted CD4+ and CD8+ peripheral blood T cells from healthy controls and from alopecia areata patients with either patchy or totalis/universalis disease. Biopsies were taken from tofacitinib-treated patients at baseline and again at 4 and 24 weeks into treatment, and several of those patients also had a later scalp biopsy. Clonality in the scalp was compared among normal scalp (n=4), patchy alopecia areata scalp (n=8), and alopecia totalis/universalis scalp (n=8). RNA was obtained with the PAXgene miRNA kit for fixed scalp, the miRNeasy kit for PBMCs, and the RNeasy kit for mouse skin. Amplification of TCRbeta CDR3 regions was done by immunoSEQ multiplex PCR using 35 Vbeta forward primers and 13 Jbeta reverse primers. Here is what the overall study found, with its caveats: Higher clonality and more expanded CD8+ clones were observed in lesional scalp than in normal scalp, particularly in alopecia totalis/universalis, a finding suggestive of antigenic drive. Scalp clonality and the number of expanded CD8+ clones among the top 100 scalp clones were significantly decreased by tofacitinib. During tofacitinib treatment, many expanded lesional clones stuck around in both scalp and blood, and this persistence may partly explain why relapse happens after treatment is stopped. The treated cohort was small, with a single nonresponder, so links between baseline CD8+ expansion and response need larger studies. TCR sequences shared between patients were less clear than in mice, possibly partly because of HLA diversity in the patient population. Scalp TCR repertoire analysis is complicated because resident alphabeta T cells in normal human skin are also sequenced, whereas mouse skin is dominated by gammadelta T cells.

The receptor library was made with the immunoSEQ multiplex PCR assay. For TCR sequencing, RNA was extracted from every sample and reverse transcribed into cDNA to serve as template. First-strand cDNA was synthesized using SuperScript III with a 2:1 mix of oligo-dT and random hexamers. Amplification bias was assessed with a synthetic immune receptor repertoire, and residual bias was removed computationally. The paper's data handling went like this. After raw reads were preprocessed to remove errors, the CDR3 was defined following IMGT conventions as running from the conserved cysteine to phenylalanine. Clonality was calculated as 1 minus Shannon entropy normalized by log2 of the number of productive unique TCRs. CD4 or CD8 identity of scalp clones was inferred by cross-referencing scalp TCRbeta sequences with sorted blood CD4 and CD8 repertoires. TCRdb carries this immuneACCESS record with in-frame sequences only. Its versions omit some clonotypes, under half of them owing to an unresolved V gene in the studies checked, with the rest unexplained. V and J calls and clone size follow that table, whereas D and trimming were derived from the DNA. For this sample there are 200,000 to 250,000 clones; about 64% appear just once. Together, the top ten hold around 4% of the sample.

The sample's time point label is to be understood as: around 28 days on oral tofacitinib. The label giving this sample's treatment or condition can be read as: oral pan-JAK inhibitor, 5-10 mg twice daily. From alopecia areata patients, peripheral blood was collected along with lesional scalp punch biopsies. PBMCs were separated by density centrifugation and stained for CD3, CD4 and CD8, after which CD4+ and CD8+ T cells were sorted on a FACSAria. The CDR3 runs 13 amino acids, cysteine and phenylalanine included. Left in the record is the CDR3 DNA by itself, 39 bases read in frame from the first base. The germline V gene encodes CDR1 LGHNA and CDR2 YSLEER. The trim is 0 bases for V and 14 bases for J, with a gap of 13 bases between the germline ends.

The sample in question was CD4+ T cells sorted from blood, obtained at week 4, from a patient treated with tofacitinib. This clonotype was sampled from a human donor with alopecia areata. The sequence links TRBV4-3 to TRBJ1-4, with TRBD1 perhaps the D gene, on 5 matching bases. The CDR3 is CASSQDRDSGLFF. The nucleotides read TGCGCCAGCAGCCAAGATCGCGACAGTGGGCTGTTTTTT.